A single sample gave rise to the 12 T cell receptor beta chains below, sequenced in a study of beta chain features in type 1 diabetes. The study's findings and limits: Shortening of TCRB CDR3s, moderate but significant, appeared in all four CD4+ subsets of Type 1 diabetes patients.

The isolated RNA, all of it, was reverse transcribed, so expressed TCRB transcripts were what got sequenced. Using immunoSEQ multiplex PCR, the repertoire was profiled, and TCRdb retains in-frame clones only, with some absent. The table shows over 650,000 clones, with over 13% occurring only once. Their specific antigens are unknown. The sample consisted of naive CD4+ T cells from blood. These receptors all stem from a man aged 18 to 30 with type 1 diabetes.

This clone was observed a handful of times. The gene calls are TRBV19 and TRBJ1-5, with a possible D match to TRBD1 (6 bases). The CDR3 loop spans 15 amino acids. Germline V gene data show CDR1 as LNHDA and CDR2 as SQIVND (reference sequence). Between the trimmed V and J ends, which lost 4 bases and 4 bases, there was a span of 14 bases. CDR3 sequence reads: CASSRPPGVNQPQHF. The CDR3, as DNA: TGTGCCAGTAGTAGGCCCCCAGGGGTAAATCAGCCCCAGCATTTT.

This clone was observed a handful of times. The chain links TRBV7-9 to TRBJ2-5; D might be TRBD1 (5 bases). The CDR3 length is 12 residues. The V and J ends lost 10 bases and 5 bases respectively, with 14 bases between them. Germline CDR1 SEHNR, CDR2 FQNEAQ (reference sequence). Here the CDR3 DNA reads TGTGCCACCTACCAGGGCGTGGAGACCCAGTACTTC. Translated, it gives CATYQGVETQYF.

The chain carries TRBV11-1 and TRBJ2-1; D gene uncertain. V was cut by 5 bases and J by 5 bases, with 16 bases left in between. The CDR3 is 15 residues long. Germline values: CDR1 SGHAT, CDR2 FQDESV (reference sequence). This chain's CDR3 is CASSPVLRRDNEQFF. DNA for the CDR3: TGTGCCAGCAGCCCCGTCCTTAGAAGGGACAATGAGCAGTTCTTC.

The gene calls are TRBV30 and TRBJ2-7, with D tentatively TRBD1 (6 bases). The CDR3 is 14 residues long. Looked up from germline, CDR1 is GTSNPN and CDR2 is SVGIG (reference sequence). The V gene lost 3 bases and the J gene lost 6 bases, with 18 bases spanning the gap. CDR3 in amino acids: CAWSEPGQTTEQYF. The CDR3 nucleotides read TGTGCCTGGAGCGAGCCGGGACAAACTACCGAGCAGTACTTC.

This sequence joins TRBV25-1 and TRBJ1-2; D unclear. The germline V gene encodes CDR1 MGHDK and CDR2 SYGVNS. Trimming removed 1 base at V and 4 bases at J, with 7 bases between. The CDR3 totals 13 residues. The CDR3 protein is CASSELDRYGYTF. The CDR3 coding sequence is TGTGCCAGCAGTGAATTGGACCGCTATGGCTACACCTTC.

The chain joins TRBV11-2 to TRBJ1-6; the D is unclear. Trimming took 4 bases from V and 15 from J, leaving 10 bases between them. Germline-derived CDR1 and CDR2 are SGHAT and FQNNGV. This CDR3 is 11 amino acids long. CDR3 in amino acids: CASSSWQILHF. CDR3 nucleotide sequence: TGTGCCAGCAGCTCATGGCAGATCCTCCACTTT.

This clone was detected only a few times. The CDR3 here is CASSEASAANTEAFF. For the CDR3, the DNA is TGTGCCAGCAGTGAAGCGAGTGCAGCGAACACTGAAGCTTTCTTT. The rearrangement joins TRBV6-1 to TRBJ1-1; the D is unclear. The V end lost 0 bases, the J end lost 1 base, and 9 bases lay between the germline ends. Germline V CDR1 and CDR2: MNHNS, SASEGT. The CDR3 spans 15 residues.

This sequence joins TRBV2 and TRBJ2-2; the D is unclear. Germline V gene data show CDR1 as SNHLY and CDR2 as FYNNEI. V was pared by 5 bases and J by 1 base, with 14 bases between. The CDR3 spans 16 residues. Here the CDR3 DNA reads TGTGCCAGCAGTCTCGGATCCGTCGGGAACACCGGGGAGCTGTTTTTT. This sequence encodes CASSLGSVGNTGELFF.

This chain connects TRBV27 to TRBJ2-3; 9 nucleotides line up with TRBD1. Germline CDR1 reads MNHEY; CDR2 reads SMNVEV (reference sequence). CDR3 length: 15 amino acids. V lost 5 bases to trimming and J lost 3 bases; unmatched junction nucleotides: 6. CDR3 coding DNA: TGTGCCAGCAGTCTCGGACAGGGGAGAACAGATACGCAGTATTTT. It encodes CASSLGQGRTDTQYF.

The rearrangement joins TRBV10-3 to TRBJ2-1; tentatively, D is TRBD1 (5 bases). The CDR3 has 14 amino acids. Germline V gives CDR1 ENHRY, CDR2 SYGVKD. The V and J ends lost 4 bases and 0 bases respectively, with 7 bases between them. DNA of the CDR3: TGTGCCATCAGTGCTACAGGCTCCTACAATGAGCAGTTCTTC. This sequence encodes CAISATGSYNEQFF.

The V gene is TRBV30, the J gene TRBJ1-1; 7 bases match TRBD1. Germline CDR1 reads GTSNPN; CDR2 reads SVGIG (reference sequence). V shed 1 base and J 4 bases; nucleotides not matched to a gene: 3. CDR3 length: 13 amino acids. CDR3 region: CAWSERGPTEAFF. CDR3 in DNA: TGTGCCTGGAGTGAGAGGGGGCCCACTGAAGCTTTCTTT.

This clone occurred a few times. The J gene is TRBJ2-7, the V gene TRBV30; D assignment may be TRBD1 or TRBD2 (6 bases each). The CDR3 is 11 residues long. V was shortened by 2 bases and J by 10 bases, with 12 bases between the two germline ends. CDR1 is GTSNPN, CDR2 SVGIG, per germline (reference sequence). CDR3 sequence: CAWSRETGQYF. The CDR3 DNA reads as TGTGCCTGGAGTCGGGAGACAGGACAGTACTTC. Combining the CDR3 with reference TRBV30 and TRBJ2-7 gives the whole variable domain SQTIHQWPATLVQPVGSPLSLECTVEGTSNPNLYWYRQAAGRGLQLLFYSVGIGQISSEVPQNLSASRPQDRQFILSSKKLLLSDSGFYLCAWSRETGQYFGPGTRLTVT.